This T cell receptor beta chain was sequenced for a study of blood T cell repertoires in COVID-19. Study at large: Acute-phase and convalescent COVID-19 samples originated in the United States, Italy and Spain. T cells, B-cell-depleted T cells, or PBMCs provided the cDNA or gDNA that served as material.

In the original workflow: Amplification of reference gene primers provided the estimated nucleated cell counts. Clones were sequenced by immunoSEQ multiplex PCR, and TCRdb holds only the in-frame ones, with some missing. V and J calls and clone size follow that table, whereas D and trimming were derived from the DNA. The repertoire holds approximately 170,000 clones, with approximately 80% as singletons. This clone occurred once. CDR3 length equals 16 residues. Germline CDR1 is SGHTA and CDR2 is FQGNSA. After removal of 4 bases from V and 6 bases from J, the junction contained 6 bases not matched to a gene.

Sequenced: peripheral blood. The TCR was taken from a woman aged 70-85 years with COVID-19, enrolled during active disease. This chain links TRBV7-2 with TRBJ2-3; TRBD2 aligns across 14 bases. CDR3 coding DNA: TGTGCCAGCAGCTCCGGACTAGCGGGGGGCGTGGATACGCAGTATTTT. Its protein product is CASSSGLAGGVDTQYF. Using reference TRBV7-2 and TRBJ2-3 for the parts outside the CDR3, the full variable domain is GAGVSQSPSNKVTEKGKDVELRCDPISGHTALYWYRQSLGQGLEFLIYFQGNSAPDKSGLPSDRFSAERTGGSVSTLTIQRTQQEDSAVYLCASSSGLAGGVDTQYFGPGTRLTVL.